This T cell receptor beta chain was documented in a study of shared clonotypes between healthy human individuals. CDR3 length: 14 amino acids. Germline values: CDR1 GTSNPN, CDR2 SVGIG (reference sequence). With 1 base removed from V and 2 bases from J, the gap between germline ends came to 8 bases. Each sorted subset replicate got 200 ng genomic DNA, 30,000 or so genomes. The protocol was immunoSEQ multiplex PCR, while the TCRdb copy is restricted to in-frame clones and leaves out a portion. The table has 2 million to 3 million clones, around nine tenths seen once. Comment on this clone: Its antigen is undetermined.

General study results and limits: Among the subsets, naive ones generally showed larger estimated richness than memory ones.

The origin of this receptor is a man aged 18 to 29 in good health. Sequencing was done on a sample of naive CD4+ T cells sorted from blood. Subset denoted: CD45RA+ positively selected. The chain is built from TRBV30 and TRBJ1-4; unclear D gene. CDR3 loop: CAWSGSFTNEKLFF. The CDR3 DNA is TGTGCCTGGAGTGGAAGTTTTACTAATGAAAAACTGTTTTTT.